This T cell receptor beta chain derives from a study of T-cell reconstitution after alpha-beta-depleted transplantation in children. General observations from the study: After transplant, high TCRbeta diversity at day 60 in some patients arose from surviving recipient T cells and thymic progenitors. Diversity and T-cell counts at one year after transplant derived mostly from new T cells. After transplant, at about two months, alpha-beta T cells were reportedly derived from several hundred expanded graft clones.

The library targeted TCRbeta and was prepared with unique molecular identifiers. TCRdb independently ran MiXCR on the PCR reads; one entry per CDR3 protein. The data hold just under 250,000 distinct CDR3 sequences, with more than 20% observed a single time. This clonotype was counted many times. The antigen remains unidentified. This TCR came from a girl aged 2 to 9 with Fanconi anemia, due to receive a stem cell transplant. The starting material was PBMCs, obtained before TCRalphabeta/CD19-depleted stem cell transplant.

The chain's CDR3 is CAGESLEVPSGNTIYF. The CDR3 coding sequence is TGTGCCGGAGAGTCCCTAGAGGTCCCCTCTGGAAACACCATATATTTT. The chain employs TRBV12-3 or TRBV12-4 and TRBJ1-3; D is ambiguous. Deletions cut 11 bases from V and 0 bases from J, with 20 bases between. This CDR3 region has 16 residues.